This T cell receptor (beta chain) was obtained from a study of control samples from healthy donors and cancer patients. Sequencing was performed with immunoSEQ multiplex PCR; in TCRdb, only in-frame clones are kept and a portion is missing. In the table there are over 100,000 clones, roughly 91% of which are singletons. Germline values: CDR1 SGDLS, CDR2 YYNGEE. Unmatched junction bases numbered 3, after V lost 0 bases and J lost 2 bases. The CDR3 length is 16 residues. The J gene is TRBJ2-1, the V gene TRBV9, with 9 bases matching TRBD2. Sequencing was performed on blood. This sequence was found in a woman aged 50 to 60 in good health. The CDR3 loop reads CASSVVSGGTYNEQFF. The CDR3 DNA is TGTGCCAGCAGCGTAGTTAGCGGGGGCACCTACAATGAGCAGTTCTTC.